The rows below give T cell receptor beta chains drawn from one sample of a study of tumor-infiltrating lymphocytes in oesophageal squamous cell carcinoma. TCRdb processed the PCR reads anew with MiXCR; each CDR3 protein has one entry. The sample shows about 3,800 distinct CDR3 sequences, 15% to 20% of them seen only once. Sequences were obtained from normal esophageal tissue next to the tumor. All receptors come from a male donor with esophageal squamous cell carcinoma. Each CDR3 is given with its conserved first and last residue. The order of the fields is J gene, V gene, D gene, clone size, CDR3 protein, CDR3 DNA. D genes are given only for firm matches. A row's size may be missing; if present it is once, few, many or a size class.

J: TRBJ2-1
V: TRBV7-4
D: -
size: -
CDR3: CASSLVFEQFF
DNA: TGTGCCAGCAGCTTAGTCTTTGAGCAGTTCTTC

J: TRBJ2-1
V: TRBV11-2
D: -
size: medium-sized
CDR3: CASSLALHNEQFF
DNA: TGTGCCAGCAGCTTAGCCCTCCACAATGAGCAGTTCTTC

J: TRBJ2-3
V: TRBV25-1
D: -
size: medium-sized
CDR3: CATMSTDTQYF
DNA: TGTGCCACCATGAGCACAGATACGCAGTATTTT

J: TRBJ1-5
V: TRBV7-2
D: TRBD1
size: many
CDR3: CASSPGGQGVEPQHF
DNA: TGTGCCAGCAGCCCCGGGGGGCAGGGGGTCGAGCCCCAGCATTTT

J: TRBJ1-3
V: TRBV6-1
D: -
size: many
CDR3: CASRPRLQEGNTIYF
DNA: TGTGCCAGCAGGCCAAGGTTACAGGAGGGAAACACCATATATTTT

J: TRBJ2-2
V: TRBV7-2
D: -
size: medium-sized
CDR3: CASSPPQGRRNTGELFF
DNA: TGTGCCAGCAGCCCACCCCAGGGCCGTCGGAACACCGGGGAGCTGTTTTTT

J: TRBJ2-7
V: TRBV6-2/TRBV6-3
D: TRBD1
size: few
CDR3: CASSSPGTGYNEQYF
DNA: TGTGCCAGCAGTTCTCCCGGGACAGGGTACAATGAGCAGTACTTC

J: TRBJ2-7
V: TRBV6-1
D: TRBD2
size: medium-sized
CDR3: CASSPSGGTYEQYF
DNA: TGTGCCAGCAGTCCGAGCGGGGGTACCTACGAGCAGTACTTC

J: TRBJ1-2
V: TRBV28
D: -
size: many
CDR3: CASSFDSPTNYGYTF
DNA: TGTGCCAGCAGTTTTGATTCCCCCACTAACTATGGCTACACCTTC

J: TRBJ1-5
V: TRBV27
D: -
size: -
CDR3: CASSARPDSRNQPQHF
DNA: TGTGCCAGCAGTGCCAGACCGGACAGCCGGAATCAGCCCCAGCATTTT

J: TRBJ2-7
V: TRBV10-2
D: -
size: many
CDR3: CASSARLYTGYEQYF
DNA: TGCGCCAGCAGTGCGCGGCTATACACCGGATACGAGCAGTACTTC

J: TRBJ2-5
V: TRBV15
D: TRBD1
size: few
CDR3: CATSVRTGQETQYF
DNA: TGTGCCACCAGCGTCCGGACAGGACAAGAGACCCAGTACTTC

J: TRBJ2-7
V: TRBV6-8
D: -
size: -
CDR3: CASSSIRQGGNEQYF
DNA: TGTGCCAGCAGTTCCATTCGTCAGGGCGGTAATGAGCAGTACTTC

J: TRBJ2-1
V: TRBV3-1
D: TRBD1
size: few
CDR3: CASSQGDRGLVEQFF
DNA: TGTGCCAGCAGCCAAGGGGACAGGGGGCTGGTCGAGCAGTTCTTC

J: TRBJ1-1
V: TRBV5-6
D: -
size: many
CDR3: CASSLVPASNTEAFF
DNA: TGTGCCAGCAGCTTGGTTCCAGCTAGCAACACTGAAGCTTTCTTT

J: TRBJ2-3
V: TRBV27
D: TRBD2
size: medium-sized
CDR3: CASSTYSGGSTDTQYF
DNA: TGTGCCAGCAGTACCTACAGCGGGGGTAGCACAGATACGCAGTATTTT

J: TRBJ1-5
V: TRBV6-4
D: TRBD1
size: many
CDR3: CASSDSGQGASNQPQHF
DNA: TGTGCCAGCAGTGACTCGGGACAGGGGGCAAGCAATCAGCCCCAGCATTTT

J: TRBJ2-2
V: TRBV7-8
D: -
size: medium-sized
CDR3: CASSLDRAGELFF
DNA: TGTGCCAGCAGCTTAGATCGGGCCGGGGAGCTGTTTTTT

J: TRBJ2-3
V: TRBV7-2
D: TRBD1
size: -
CDR3: CASSLRQGDTDTQYF
DNA: TGTGCCAGCAGCTTACGGCAGGGGGACACAGATACGCAGTATTTT

J: TRBJ2-7
V: TRBV6-1
D: -
size: many
CDR3: CASSQGQRVLYEQYF
DNA: TGTGCCAGCAGCCAAGGACAGAGAGTTCTATACGAGCAGTACTTC

J: TRBJ1-6
V: TRBV2
D: -
size: few
CDR3: CASSEEGMNSPLHF
DNA: TGTGCCAGCAGTGAGGAGGGGATGAATTCACCCCTCCACTTT

J: TRBJ2-1
V: TRBV7-9
D: TRBD2
size: -
CDR3: CASSLRTSPGELYF
DNA: TGTGCCAGCAGCTTAAGGACTAGCCCCGGGGAGCTGTACTTC

J: TRBJ2-5
V: TRBV10-3
D: TRBD2
size: once
CDR3: CAISGLAGETQYF
DNA: TGTGCCATCAGTGGGTTAGCGGGGGAGACCCAGTACTTC

J: TRBJ1-1
V: TRBV6-6
D: TRBD1
size: many
CDR3: CASSYSWGGTGRNTEAFF
DNA: TGTGCCAGCAGTTACTCGTGGGGGGGGACAGGGAGGAACACTGAAGCTTTCTTT

J: TRBJ1-1
V: TRBV5-6
D: -
size: few
CDR3: CASSFWAAKLNTEAFF
DNA: TGTGCCAGCAGCTTTTGGGCAGCAAAATTGAACACTGAAGCTTTCTTT

J: TRBJ2-7
V: TRBV7-9
D: -
size: medium-sized
CDR3: CASSLASREYEQYF
DNA: TGTGCCAGCAGCTTAGCGTCCAGGGAGTACGAGCAGTACTTC

J: TRBJ1-4
V: TRBV27
D: -
size: many
CDR3: CASPTRQHNDNEKLFF
DNA: TGTGCCAGCCCAACCAGACAGCATAATGATAATGAAAAACTGTTTTTT

J: TRBJ1-3
V: TRBV6-1
D: -
size: large
CDR3: CASSPRRFSGNTIYF
DNA: TGTGCCAGCAGTCCACGTCGTTTCTCTGGAAACACCATATATTTT

J: TRBJ1-2
V: TRBV2
D: -
size: many
CDR3: CASSEVGGPGYTF
DNA: TGTGCCAGCAGTGAAGTTGGAGGTCCTGGCTACACCTTC

J: TRBJ2-6
V: TRBV5-4
D: -
size: many
CDR3: CASSLARGSSGANVLTF
DNA: TGTGCCAGCAGCTTGGCCAGGGGTAGCTCTGGGGCCAACGTCCTGACTTTC

J: TRBJ1-1
V: TRBV28
D: -
size: many
CDR3: CASRGRPEAFF
DNA: TGTGCCAGCAGGGGCCGGCCTGAAGCTTTCTTT

J: TRBJ1-2
V: TRBV5-1
D: -
size: -
CDR3: CASSHGLGDYGYTF
DNA: TGCGCCAGCAGCCATGGATTAGGGGACTATGGCTACACCTTC

J: TRBJ2-4
V: TRBV6-1
D: -
size: many
CDR3: CASSPGGVKNIQYF
DNA: TGTGCCAGCAGTCCCGGGGGCGTCAAAAACATTCAGTACTTC

J: TRBJ2-6
V: TRBV5-1
D: -
size: -
CDR3: CASSSRTF
DNA: TGCGCCAGCAGCTCCAGGACTTTC

J: TRBJ2-2
V: TRBV27
D: TRBD2
size: few
CDR3: CASRRLAVGELFF
DNA: TGTGCCAGCAGGAGACTAGCGGTCGGGGAGCTGTTTTTT